A selection of T cell receptor beta chains follows, all from one sample in a study of cytomegalovirus exposure and HLA in healthy donors. Profiling relied on immunoSEQ multiplex PCR, and the TCRdb table lists in-frame clones only, not all of them. The top ten clones hold roughly 3% of a sample with some 200,000 clones, around 77% of them seen once. Sequencing was carried out using PBMCs. The receptors shown here come from a woman aged 25-40 years in good health and CMV-seronegative. The CDR3 runs from the conserved cysteine through the conserved F or W. Each record gives: V gene, D gene, J gene, clone size, CDR3 DNA, CDR3 protein. The D gene is left open where the match is weak. Clone size is not always given. Where it is, it says once, few, many or a class for expanded clones.

V gene: TRBV7-6; D gene: TRBD1; J gene: TRBJ2-7; clone size: -; CDR3 DNA: TGTGCCAGCAGCCCCGGGACAGGACTATACGAGCAGTACTTC; CDR3 protein: CASSPGTGLYEQYF
V gene: TRBV29-1; D gene: TRBD1; J gene: TRBJ2-2; clone size: -; CDR3 DNA: TGCAGCGCGGACAGGGGGCATACCGGGGAGCTGTTTTTT; CDR3 protein: CSADRGHTGELFF
V gene: TRBV11-2; D gene: -; J gene: TRBJ1-5; clone size: -; CDR3 DNA: TGTGCCAGCAGCCCGGTCGCGGGGTCCCAGCATTTT; CDR3 protein: CASSPVAGSQHF
V gene: TRBV29-1; D gene: -; J gene: TRBJ2-7; clone size: -; CDR3 DNA: TGCAGCGTTGTACGGGGTACCTACGAGCAGTACTTC; CDR3 protein: CSVVRGTYEQYF
V gene: TRBV19; D gene: -; J gene: TRBJ1-5; clone size: -; CDR3 DNA: TGTGCCAGTAAAGAAAGCAGGGTATATAGCAATCAGCCCCAGCATTTT; CDR3 protein: CASKESRVYSNQPQHF
V gene: TRBV7-2; D gene: TRBD2; J gene: TRBJ2-7; clone size: -; CDR3 DNA: TGTGCCAGCAGCTATAATAGCGGGGGGCGGACCTACGAGCAGTACTTC; CDR3 protein: CASSYNSGGRTYEQYF
V gene: TRBV10-2; D gene: TRBD2; J gene: TRBJ2-3; clone size: -; CDR3 DNA: TGCGCCAGCGCTCCGGGACTAGCGGGTTTAGATACGCAGTATTTT; CDR3 protein: CASAPGLAGLDTQYF
V gene: TRBV11-3; D gene: TRBD2; J gene: TRBJ2-5; clone size: -; CDR3 DNA: TGTGCCAGCAGCGTCACAGCGGGGAGTCAAGAGACCCAGTACTTC; CDR3 protein: CASSVTAGSQETQYF
V gene: TRBV29-1; D gene: TRBD2; J gene: TRBJ2-7; clone size: -; CDR3 DNA: TGCAGCGTTGAAAGGCTCCTAGCGGGAGTAGGCGAGCAGTACTTC; CDR3 protein: CSVERLLAGVGEQYF
V gene: TRBV2; D gene: TRBD2; J gene: TRBJ2-2; clone size: -; CDR3 DNA: TGTGCCAGCAAGGGACTAGTTGACACCGGGGAGCTGTTTTTT; CDR3 protein: CASKGLVDTGELFF
V gene: TRBV10-3; D gene: -; J gene: TRBJ2-7; clone size: -; CDR3 DNA: TGTGCCATCAGGGGGCAAGGGGTCTACGAGCAGTACTTC; CDR3 protein: CAIRGQGVYEQYF
V gene: TRBV25-1; D gene: -; J gene: TRBJ2-2; clone size: -; CDR3 DNA: TGTGCCAGTGCAAGCCCAAGTCCTCCCACCGGGGAGCTGTTTTTT; CDR3 protein: CASASPSPPTGELFF
V gene: TRBV9; D gene: TRBD2; J gene: TRBJ2-1; clone size: -; CDR3 DNA: TGTGCCAGCAGCCCCCGGCCGGGAGGGTCCAATGAGCAGTTCTTC; CDR3 protein: CASSPRPGGSNEQFF
V gene: TRBV5-6; D gene: -; J gene: TRBJ1-6; clone size: -; CDR3 DNA: TGTGCCAGCAGCTTGTCGGAGGGTTCCTATAATTCACCCCTCCACTTT; CDR3 protein: CASSLSEGSYNSPLHF
V gene: TRBV7-9; D gene: TRBD1; J gene: TRBJ2-3; clone size: -; CDR3 DNA: TGTGCCATCAACGGACAGGGAAAAGGCACAGATACGCAGTATTTT; CDR3 protein: CAINGQGKGTDTQYF
V gene: TRBV2; D gene: TRBD1; J gene: TRBJ2-3; clone size: -; CDR3 DNA: TGTGCCCGACAAACAACAGGGGGCGGCGCAGATACGCAGTATTTT; CDR3 protein: CARQTTGGGADTQYF
V gene: TRBV7-9; D gene: -; J gene: TRBJ1-2; clone size: -; CDR3 DNA: TGTGCCAGCAGCGGAGGGGACCCCCGGCACGGTGGCTACACCTTC; CDR3 protein: CASSGGDPRHGGYTF
V gene: TRBV10-3; D gene: TRBD2; J gene: TRBJ2-1; clone size: few; CDR3 DNA: TGTGCCATCCGACTAGCGGGATACAATGAGCAGTTCTTC; CDR3 protein: CAIRLAGYNEQFF
V gene: TRBV5-1; D gene: TRBD1; J gene: TRBJ1-4; clone size: -; CDR3 DNA: TGCGCCAGCAGCCCCGGGGGACAGGGACAAAAACTGTTTTTT; CDR3 protein: CASSPGGQGQKLFF
V gene: TRBV28; D gene: TRBD1; J gene: TRBJ1-3; clone size: -; CDR3 DNA: TGTGCCAGCAGTCCAGCAGGGGGCTCTGGAAACACCATATATTTT; CDR3 protein: CASSPAGGSGNTIYF
V gene: TRBV6-5; D gene: -; J gene: TRBJ2-2; clone size: -; CDR3 DNA: TGTGCCAGCAGTTCCGTGGCCCCCGGGGTCGGGGAGCTGTTTTTT; CDR3 protein: CASSSVAPGVGELFF
V gene: TRBV2; D gene: TRBD1; J gene: TRBJ2-7; clone size: -; CDR3 DNA: TGTGCCAGCCGAGCAGGGGGAAGCTCCTACGAGCAGTACTTC; CDR3 protein: CASRAGGSSYEQYF
V gene: TRBV30; D gene: -; J gene: TRBJ2-5; clone size: few; CDR3 DNA: TGTGCCTGGAGTGAGTGGGACTCCGAGACCCAGTACTTC; CDR3 protein: CAWSEWDSETQYF
V gene: TRBV9; D gene: -; J gene: TRBJ2-6; clone size: -; CDR3 DNA: TGTGCCAGCAGCGTTGCGTCTGGGGCCAACGTCCTGACTTTC; CDR3 protein: CASSVASGANVLTF
V gene: TRBV9; D gene: -; J gene: TRBJ2-7; clone size: -; CDR3 DNA: TGTGCCAGCAGCGTAGGCGGGGAAGTCGGCTACGAGCAGTACTTC; CDR3 protein: CASSVGGEVGYEQYF
V gene: TRBV18; D gene: -; J gene: TRBJ2-7; clone size: -; CDR3 DNA: TGTGCCAGCTCACCACGGCAGAGGAGCTCCTACGAGCAGTACTTC; CDR3 protein: CASSPRQRSSYEQYF
V gene: TRBV4-1; D gene: TRBD2; J gene: TRBJ2-7; clone size: -; CDR3 DNA: TGCGCCAGCAGCCCTCAGCCTGGCGGGAGGGCCTCCGAGCAGTACTTC; CDR3 protein: CASSPQPGGRASEQYF